The 32 T cell receptor beta chains below were found in one sample sequenced in a study of T cells in Graves' hyperthyroidism and ophthalmopathy. Researchers amplified the TCR beta CDR3 regions from RNA transcripts. The study used the HTBI primer set for a first-round RT-PCR of the TCR CDR3. TCRdb passed the multiplex PCR reads through MiXCR, listing each CDR3 protein once. The repertoire consists of some 690,000 distinct CDR3 sequences, with approximately 15% occurring once and the leading ten covering around 15%. Sequenced sample: blood. The receptors here all came from a man aged 45-60 years with Graves' hyperthyroidism.

There are many counts of this clonotype. The chain couples TRBV2 to TRBJ2-7; D perhaps matches TRBD2 (6 bases). The CDR3 covers 15 residues. CDR1 and CDR2 (germline): SNHLY, FYNNEI. V was pared by 6 bases and J by 1 base, with 16 bases between. As DNA, the CDR3 is TGTGCCAGCAGCGGTGTTGGCGGGGCGTCCTACGAGCAGTACTTC. The encoded protein is CASSGVGGASYEQYF. The whole variable domain, filled in from reference TRBV2 and TRBJ2-7, reads EPEVTQTPSHQVTQMGQEVILRCVPISNHLYFYWYRQILGQKVEFLVSFYNNEISEKSEIFDDQFSVERPDGSNFTLKIRSTKLEDSAMYFCASSGVGGASYEQYFGPGTRLTVT.

This clonotype was counted many times. The chain uses TRBV6-1 and TRBJ2-7; 9 positions match TRBD1. The CDR3 has 14 residues. V was pared by 6 bases and J by 6 bases, with 9 bases of the junction left unmatched. Germline values: CDR1 MNHNS, CDR2 SASEGT. DNA for the CDR3: TGTGCCAGCAGGAGACAGGGGGATTCTAGCGAGCAGTACTTC. It translates to CASRRQGDSSEQYF.

This clonotype was seen repeatedly, ten times or more. This chain uses TRBV6-2 or TRBV6-3 with TRBJ2-7, with D hard to call. Per the germline V gene, CDR1 is MNHEY and CDR2 is SVGEGT. V lost 1 base and J lost 2, with 6 bases in between. The CDR3 totals 13 residues. The CDR3 is CASSYLAAYEQYF. For the CDR3, the DNA is TGTGCCAGCAGTTACTTGGCAGCCTACGAGCAGTACTTC.

This clonotype was observed at least ten times. The rearrangement links TRBV27 to TRBJ2-7, with D tentatively TRBD1 (6 bases). Germline CDR1 MNHEY, CDR2 SMNVEV (reference sequence). V was cut by 3 bases and J by 5 bases, with 14 bases left in between. The CDR3 runs 14 residues. The CDR3 sequence: CASSFGGPDDEQYF. The CDR3 coding sequence is TGTGCCAGCAGTTTTGGGGGCCCCGATGACGAGCAGTACTTC.

The table lists this clonotype with a few counts. The chain uses TRBV12-3 or TRBV12-4 and TRBJ2-7; 10 bases match TRBD1. Trimming removed 4 bases from V and 5 bases from J; junction bases left unmatched: 5. CDR3 length equals 14 residues. CDR3 protein: CASSWTGGIHEQYF. The CDR3 nucleotides are TGTGCCAGCAGTTGGACAGGGGGGATCCACGAGCAGTACTTC.

There are a few counts of this clonotype. V gene TRBV29-1 combines with J gene TRBJ1-2; weak D call: TRBD1 (6 bases). This CDR3 comprises 9 residues. Trimming removed 8 bases from V and 13 bases from J, with 14 bases in between. Germline V CDR1 and CDR2: SQVTM, ANQGSEA. Here the CDR3 reads CSIGGGRTF. Here the CDR3 DNA reads TGCAGCATAGGAGGGGGGCGCACCTTC.

Only a few counts were recorded for this clonotype. V gene TRBV2 combines with J gene TRBJ1-5; D possibly corresponds to TRBD1 (5 bases). CDR1 and CDR2 from the germline V gene are SNHLY and FYNNEI. The CDR3 has 16 amino acids. The ends were cut back, 0 bases at V and 0 bases at J, with 9 bases in the middle. The CDR3 DNA follows: TGTGCCAGCAGTGAAGCGCCAGGGCCTAGCAATCAGCCCCAGCATTTT. This encodes CASSEAPGPSNQPQHF.

This clonotype showed up many times. J is TRBJ1-6 and V is TRBV12-3 or TRBV12-4; 9 bases map to TRBD1. Trimming cost V 6 bases and J 10 bases; bases outside gene matches: 13. CDR3 length: 16 amino acids. The CDR3 sequence is CASRQSGTGPRSPLHF. The DNA for the CDR3 is TGTGCCAGCAGACAGTCCGGGACAGGGCCTCGCTCACCCCTCCACTTT.

This chain uses TRBV19 with TRBJ1-6; TRBD1 matches at 7 bases. Germline lookup yields CDR1 LNHDA and CDR2 SQIVND (reference sequence). The CDR3 contains 14 residues. Germline trimming cut 10 bases from V and 7 bases from J; bases unmatched to any gene: 10. The CDR3 DNA follows: TGTGCCACCAGGGGGAAACATCCCAATTCACCCCTCCACTTT. Residues: CATRGKHPNSPLHF.

The chain uses TRBV5-6 and TRBJ2-7; TRBD2 matches 11 bases. This CDR3 contains 15 residues. Germline CDR1 SGHDT, CDR2 YYEEEE. V shed 6 bases, J shed 4 bases, and the junction held 9 bases outside the gene matches. As DNA, the CDR3 is TGTGCCAGCACCGGGGGACTAGCGGCCCTTTACGAGCAGTACTTC. This codes for CASTGGLAALYEQYF.

The sample holds many counts of this clonotype. V usage is TRBV18 and J usage is TRBJ2-5; 9 nucleotides match TRBD1. V trimming: 6 bases; J trimming: 2 bases; junction bases outside the gene matches: 10. Germline-derived CDR1 and CDR2 are KGHSH and LQKENI. This CDR3 has 16 residues. CDR3 nucleotide sequence: TGTGCCAGCTCCTTCCAGACAGGGGGATCACAAGAGACCCAGTACTTC. It is translated as CASSFQTGGSQETQYF.

V and J are TRBV6-4 and TRBJ1-6; 11 bases are a match to TRBD1. Per the germline V gene, CDR1 is MRHNA and CDR2 is SNTAGT. Trimming cost V 5 bases and J 14 bases; bases outside gene matches: 8. The CDR3 covers 14 residues. The chain's CDR3 is CASSPLLGQGALHF. The CDR3 coding sequence is TGTGCCAGCAGTCCTCTTCTGGGACAGGGGGCCCTCCACTTT.

In this sample, this clonotype turned up a few times. The chain is built from TRBV10-3 and TRBJ2-1; no clear D. CDR3 length equals 15 residues. With 4 bases removed from V and 6 bases from J, the gap between germline ends came to 16 bases. Germline CDR1 ENHRY, CDR2 SYGVKD. The DNA for the CDR3 is TGTGCCATCAGTGTCCAATCCCTACCCGCCAATGAGCAGTTCTTC. Encoded protein: CAISVQSLPANEQFF.

The chain has TRBV6-1 and TRBJ2-7; D is unclear. The germline gives CDR1 MNHNS, CDR2 SASEGT. V was clipped by 7 bases and J by 0 bases, with 7 bases between them. This CDR3 is 12 amino acids long. This CDR3 reads CASKQNSYEQYF. DNA for the CDR3: TGTGCCAGCAAGCAGAACTCCTACGAGCAGTACTTC.

V and J are TRBV20-1 and TRBJ1-3; D not certain. Trimming removed 3 bases from V and 2 bases from J, with 11 bases in between. The CDR3 runs to 14 residues. Germline CDR1 DFQATT, CDR2 SNEGSKA (reference sequence). Here the CDR3 reads CSARESLAGNTIYF. The CDR3 bases are TGCAGTGCTAGGGAATCCCTGGCTGGAAACACCATATATTTT.

This clonotype was counted ten times or more. This chain joins TRBV12-3 or TRBV12-4 and TRBJ2-1; D possibly corresponds to TRBD2 (5 bases). The CDR3 sequence is 12 residues long. V shed 9 bases and J shed 4 bases, with 10 bases lying between them. The CDR3 reads CASRGEYNEQFF. The CDR3 DNA sequence: TGTGCCAGTCGTGGGGAGTACAATGAGCAGTTCTTC.

Concerning this clonotype itself: A much more abundant neighbour one base away suggests this may be a read error. The V and J genes are TRBV24-1 and TRBJ1-2, with D tentatively TRBD1 (6 bases). Between the trimmed V and J ends, which lost 5 bases and 6 bases, there was a span of 9 bases. Germline V gives CDR1 KGHDR, CDR2 SFDVKD. CDR3 length: 12 amino acids. As DNA, the CDR3 is TGTGCCACCAGTGGGTACAGGGATGGCTACACCTTC. Translated: CATSGYRDGYTF.

This clonotype was seen more than once but under ten times. V gene TRBV19 combines with J gene TRBJ2-5; maybe TRBD2 (6 bases). Germline CDR1 reads LNHDA; CDR2 reads SQIVND (reference sequence). This CDR3 has 16 residues. Trimming left V 0 bases short and J 2 bases short, with 13 bases between. This CDR3 reads CASSIDLRREQETQYF. The CDR3 DNA is TGTGCCAGTAGTATAGATCTACGGAGGGAACAAGAGACCCAGTACTTC.

The CDR3 nucleotides read TGCAGTGCTAGAGACCCCGACAGGGGAGGCGAGCAGTACTTC. It codes for CSARDPDRGGEQYF. V is TRBV20-1 and J is TRBJ2-7; TRBD1 aligns across 8 bases. The CDR3 runs 14 residues. Germline-derived CDR1 and CDR2 are DFQATT and SNEGSKA (reference sequence). V gave up 0 bases and J gave up 6 bases; unmatched junction bases: 7.

This clonotype has a count of ten or more. The chain links TRBV18 to TRBJ2-5; TRBD1 matches at 7 bases. There are 13 residues in the CDR3. After removal of 5 bases from V and 3 bases from J, the junction contained 3 bases not matched to a gene. Germline-derived CDR1 and CDR2 are KGHSH and LQKENI. CDR3: CASSLQGKETQYF. The CDR3 DNA is TGTGCCAGCTCATTACAGGGGAAAGAGACCCAGTACTTC.

This clonotype was seen many times. The chain links TRBV24-1 to TRBJ1-2; D call uncertain. This CDR3 comprises 14 residues. Per germline, CDR1 KGHDR and CDR2 SFDVKD. The V gene lost 3 bases and the J gene lost 1 base, with 8 bases spanning the gap. In nucleotides, the CDR3 is TGTGCCACCAGTGATCCCGGGGTTAACTATGGCTACACCTTC. It yields the protein CATSDPGVNYGYTF.

The chain couples TRBV10-3 to TRBJ2-1; a possible D gene is TRBD2 (7 bases). The length of the CDR3 is 11 residues. V lost 8 bases and J lost 9, with 11 bases in between. CDR1 is ENHRY, CDR2 SYGVKD, per germline. CDR3 in DNA: TGTGCCATCGGAAGGGGGGGTGAGCAGTTCTTC. Amino acid sequence: CAIGRGGEQFF.

This clonotype was recorded many times. The chain recombines TRBV19 with TRBJ2-1; 13 nucleotides align to TRBD2. V dropped 2 bases and J dropped 6; count of bases not matched to a gene: 7. The V gene's germline CDR1 is LNHDA and CDR2 SQIVND (reference sequence). The CDR3 covers 17 residues. This CDR3 is CASSISPGLAGLNEQFF. Written as DNA, the CDR3 is TGTGCCAGTAGTATATCGCCGGGACTAGCGGGACTCAATGAGCAGTTCTTC.

This clonotype was counted between two and nine times. The chain uses TRBV29-1 and TRBJ1-4; 9 nucleotides agree with TRBD1. CDR3 length: 15 residues. Germline assignment: CDR1 SQVTM and CDR2 ANQGSEA. The junction had 6 bases not matched to a gene; V was cut back by 5 bases and J by 2 bases. This chain's CDR3 is CSVRDRAATNEKLFF. Here the CDR3 DNA reads TGCAGCGTTCGGGACAGGGCGGCGACTAATGAAAAACTGTTTTTT. Full variable domain (rest looked up from reference TRBV29-1 and TRBJ1-4): SAVISQKPSRDICQRGTSLTIQCQVDSQVTMMFWYRQQPGQSLTLIATANQGSEATYESGFVIDKFPISRPNLTFSTLTVSNMSPEDSSIYLCSVRDRAATNEKLFFGSGTQLSVL.

This chain uses TRBV30 with TRBJ1-4, with 7 bases fitting TRBD1. Germline loops: CDR1 GTSNPN, CDR2 SVGIG (reference sequence). The CDR3 runs to 15 residues. V was pared by 0 bases and J by 3 bases, with 4 bases of the junction left unmatched. The CDR3 sequence is CAWSVDRVSNEKLFF. CDR3 in DNA: TGTGCCTGGAGTGTCGACAGGGTCTCTAATGAAAAACTGTTTTTT.

This clonotype appeared many times. V is TRBV28 and J is TRBJ1-1; D perhaps matches TRBD1 (5 bases). CDR3 length equals 15 residues. Germline CDR1 is MDHEN and CDR2 is SYDVKM. Trimming cost V 5 bases and J 0 bases, with 13 bases left between them. The CDR3 bases are TGTGCCAGCAGTCCGACGATGACAGTGAACACTGAAGCTTTCTTT. This sequence encodes CASSPTMTVNTEAFF.

This clonotype was detected many times. The DNA of the CDR3 is TGTGCCAGCAGTTTATTCGGGGGAGGGGACTTCCTTCGCGCAGATACGCAGTATTTT. This encodes CASSLFGGGDFLRADTQYF. This rearrangement joins TRBV27 to TRBJ2-3; 7 bases align to TRBD2. Looked up from germline, CDR1 is MNHEY and CDR2 is SMNVEV (reference sequence). V was pared by 1 base and J by 4 bases, with 17 bases of the junction left unmatched. The CDR3 has 19 residues.

This clonotype was found many times. The J gene is TRBJ2-7, the V gene TRBV2; TRBD2 agrees at 15 bases. The CDR3 runs 15 residues. The V and J ends lost 6 bases and 7 bases, in that order; junction bases with no gene match: 7. Germline lookup yields CDR1 SNHLY and CDR2 FYNNEI. Written as DNA, the CDR3 is TGTGCCAGCAGGACAAGGACTAGCGGGAGGGGGGAGCAGTACTTC. Its protein product is CASRTRTSGRGEQYF.

This clonotype was seen at least ten times. The rearrangement uses TRBV28 and TRBJ2-3; D is perhaps TRBD2 (6 bases). The V end lost 6 bases, the J end lost 2 bases, and 12 bases lay between the germline ends. The CDR3 loop spans 14 amino acids. Germline values: CDR1 MDHEN, CDR2 SYDVKM. The DNA for the CDR3 is TGTGCCAGCAGCCGTCTAGCGCCCACAGATACGCAGTATTTT. This gives the protein CASSRLAPTDTQYF.

CDR3 amino acids: CASSVTARGFSREQYF. The CDR3 DNA reads TGTGCCAGTAGTGTAACCGCCAGGGGGTTCTCTCGTGAGCAGTACTTC. The J gene is TRBJ2-7, the V gene TRBV19; 7 bases line up with TRBD1. Germline trimming cut 5 bases from V and 7 bases from J; bases unmatched to any gene: 17. This CDR3 spans 16 amino acids. Per germline, CDR1 LNHDA and CDR2 SQIVND (reference sequence).

V gene TRBV14 combines with J gene TRBJ2-5; TRBD1 matches at 8 bases. V lost 6 bases and J lost 2; bases outside the gene matches: 8. Germline V gene sequence: CDR1 SGHDN, CDR2 FVKESK. This CDR3 region has 15 residues. For the CDR3, the DNA is TGTGCCAGCAGTACCGGACAGGGACCACAAGAGACCCAGTACTTC. It translates to CASSTGQGPQETQYF.

The gene calls are TRBV3-1 and TRBJ2-5; unclear D gene. CDR1 LGHDT and CDR2 YNNKEL come from the germline V gene (reference sequence). Between the trimmed V and J ends, which lost 1 base and 4 bases, there was a span of 7 bases. CDR3 length: 13 amino acids. The CDR3 DNA follows: TGTGCCAGCAGCCAAGTTCAGTCAGAGACCCAGTACTTC. As protein: CASSQVQSETQYF.